Shown below are 12 T cell receptor beta chains from a single sample sequenced in a study of breast tumors, draining lymph nodes, adjacent tissues. TCRdb ran MiXCR on the multiplex PCR reads and lists one entry per CDR3 protein. Of over 20,000 distinct CDR3 sequences in the sample, roughly 60% are singletons; the top ten hold 15% to 20%. What was sequenced was tumor-adjacent breast tissue. Receptors originate from a female donor with breast cancer. Some clones in this sample may be carry-over from other donors' samples.

This clonotype came up once. This chain connects TRBV11-2 to TRBJ2-7; 7 nucleotides agree with TRBD2. Germline values: CDR1 SGHAT, CDR2 FQNNGV. The CDR3 is 13 residues long. V shed 6 bases, J shed 12 bases, and the junction held 14 bases outside the gene matches. CDR3: CASRPLAAGMPYF. CDR3 nucleotide sequence: TGTGCCAGCAGACCACTCGCAGCGGGAATGCCGTACTTC.

The CDR3, as DNA: TGCAGTGCCGATGGCGGGACGGGGAATACCTATGGCTACACCTTC. It specifies CSADGGTGNTYGYTF. This chain links TRBV20-1 with TRBJ1-2, with D possibly TRBD1 on 5 matching bases. V was shortened by 6 bases and J by 4 bases, with 21 bases between the two germline ends. The CDR3 loop spans 15 amino acids. Germline lookup yields CDR1 DFQATT and CDR2 SNEGSKA (reference sequence).

J is TRBJ1-4 and V is TRBV6-6; 7 nucleotides align to TRBD1. V was pared by 6 bases and J by 8 bases, with 6 bases of the junction left unmatched. Germline CDR1 MNHNY, CDR2 SVGAGI (reference sequence). The CDR3 loop spans 13 amino acids. The CDR3 is CASSSDRWEKLFF. The CDR3 DNA sequence: TGTGCCAGCAGCTCGGACAGGTGGGAAAAACTGTTTTTT.

The V call is TRBV20-1, the J call TRBJ1-2, with 12 bases fitting TRBD1. V dropped 0 bases and J dropped 12; count of bases not matched to a gene: 2. Germline CDR1 reads DFQATT; CDR2 reads SNEGSKA (reference sequence). This CDR3 comprises 12 residues. As DNA, the CDR3 is TGCAGTGCTAGAGAAGGGACAGGGGGCGACACCTTC. Translating gives CSAREGTGGDTF.

This clonotype was seen ten or more times. The V gene is TRBV11-2, the J gene TRBJ2-7, with 9 bases aligning to TRBD1. There are 14 residues in the CDR3. Losses at the gene ends were 5 bases for V and 7 bases for J; bases not matched to a gene: 9. Germline values: CDR1 SGHAT, CDR2 FQNNGV. CDR3 amino acids: CASSPGQGRREQYF. The CDR3 region has the DNA TGTGCCAGCAGCCCGGGACAGGGAAGGAGGGAGCAGTACTTC.

CDR3 protein: CASSLAREGGSSPLHF. CDR3 DNA sequence: TGTGCCAGCAGCTTGGCTCGAGAGGGGGGGAGTTCACCCCTCCACTTT. The rearrangement links TRBV5-5 to TRBJ1-6; maybe TRBD1 (6 bases). V was shortened by 0 bases and J by 9 bases, with 16 bases between the two germline ends. Germline V gene data show CDR1 as SGHKS and CDR2 as YYEKEE (reference sequence). The CDR3 runs 16 residues.

This chain connects TRBV2 to TRBJ2-2; D call uncertain. Trimming pared 3 bases from V and 4 bases from J, leaving 9 bases between. CDR1 and CDR2 from the germline V gene are SNHLY and FYNNEI. The CDR3 loop spans 14 amino acids. The CDR3 is CASSEVPLTGELFF. The CDR3 DNA reads TGTGCCAGCAGTGAGGTACCTCTCACCGGGGAGCTGTTTTTT.

This clonotype was observed a handful of times. A much more abundant neighbour one base away suggests this may be a read error. Likely a read error: the CDR3 ends without its conserved phenylalanine or tryptophan. The chain combines TRBV20-1 with TRBJ2-6; D call uncertain. The germline V gene encodes CDR1 DFQATT and CDR2 SNEGSKA (reference sequence). This CDR3 contains 8 residues. V was shortened by 5 bases and J by 15 bases, with 5 bases between the two germline ends. CDR3 amino acids: CSAGRLTS. The CDR3 coding sequence is TGCAGTGCTGGTCGCCTGACTAGC.

This clonotype was observed many times. A much bigger clone sits one base away, suggesting this may be a read error. The rearrangement uses TRBV6-6 and TRBJ1-5; 7 bases are a match to TRBD1. The CDR3 is 16 residues long. Germline V gene data show CDR1 as MNHNY and CDR2 as SVGAGI (reference sequence). J was trimmed by 2 bases and V by 5 bases; bases with no gene match: 9. The CDR3 DNA sequence: TGTGCCAGCAGTCACTATAAAGGGGGCGGCAATCAGCCCCAGCATTTT. It is translated as CASSHYKGGGNQPQHF.

The rearrangement links TRBV12-3 or TRBV12-4 to TRBJ2-7; 11 bases map to TRBD2. Trimming at V came to 4 bases and at J to 4 bases, leaving 6 bases not matched to a gene. The CDR3 is 15 residues long. The CDR3 is CASSWLAGGVYEQYF. The CDR3 coding sequence is TGTGCCAGCAGTTGGCTAGCGGGAGGTGTTTACGAGCAGTACTTC.

The CDR3 coding sequence is TGTGCCAGCAGTCCCCTGGGCAGCTCCTACAATGAGCAGTTCTTC. Amino acid sequence: CASSPLGSSYNEQFF. This chain uses TRBV6-6 with TRBJ2-1; D is unresolved. Germline loops: CDR1 MNHNY, CDR2 SVGAGI (reference sequence). The CDR3 is 15 residues long. Trimming stripped 5 bases from V and 0 bases from J, with 11 bases between.

The chain uses TRBV2 and TRBJ1-3; 7 bases match TRBD1. The CDR3 totals 15 residues. CDR1 and CDR2 from the germline V gene are SNHLY and FYNNEI. The V and J ends lost 6 bases and 0 bases, in that order; junction bases with no gene match: 5. The CDR3 bases are TGTGCCAGCAGCGCCGGGACAGTCTCTGGAAACACCATATATTTT. As protein: CASSAGTVSGNTIYF.